The clone carrying this T cell receptor (beta chain) has only a few counts. The antigen is not known. This entry is derived from a study of beta chain features in type 1 diabetes. Study-wide results and caveats: Patients showed naive, central memory and Treg TCRB repertoires that appeared more similar than those of healthy donors. In these data, an HLA type influence on TCRB rearrangement remained unresolved. The study found moderately but significantly shorter TCRB CDR3s in all four CD4+ subsets of Type 1 diabetes patients. PCR might preferentially amplify shorter templates, equally in patients and controls.

The authors reverse transcribed all of the isolated RNA, so sequencing captured expressed TCRB transcripts. Only in-frame clones appear in the TCRdb table, and some are missing; sequencing was by immunoSEQ multiplex PCR. The sample records 310,000 or so clones, around 16% being singletons. Germline-derived CDR1 and CDR2 are SEHNR and FQNEAQ (reference sequence). The CDR3 has 14 residues. Trimming cost V 4 bases and J 2 bases, with 9 bases left between them. Sequencing used naive CD4+ T cells from blood. V usage is TRBV7-9 and J usage is TRBJ1-5; D call uncertain. The TCR was taken from a young man with type 1 diabetes. DNA of the CDR3: TGTGCCAGCAGCTCTCCGGGAGGCAATCAGCCCCAGCATTTT. Translating gives CASSSPGGNQPQHF.